Listed here are 3 T cell receptor beta chains from one sample, sequenced in a study of T cell changes during pregnancy in multiple sclerosis. TCRdb's table, derived via immunoSEQ multiplex PCR, lists solely in-frame clones and lacks some. This sample has approximately 99,000 clones; roughly 92% occur once, and the top ten carry roughly 0.99%. The sequencing used peripheral blood, collected after pregnancy. These receptors were collected from a female donor with multiple sclerosis, enrolled in a pregnancy study.

The chain is built from TRBV5-1 and TRBJ2-7; D may be TRBD2 (6 bases). The CDR3 extends over 15 amino acids. Germline loops: CDR1 SGHRS, CDR2 YFSETQ. V was cut by 0 bases and J by 4 bases, with 14 bases left in between. The CDR3 region has the DNA TGCGCCAGCAGCTTGGACCCCGGAGGGAAATACGAGCAGTACTTC. Translation: CASSLDPGGKYEQYF. The full variable domain, rest sourced from reference TRBV5-1 and TRBJ2-7, is KAGVTQTPRYLIKTRGQQVTLSCSPISGHRSVSWYQQTPGQGLQFLFEYFSETQRNKGNFPGRFSGRQFSNSRSEMNVSTLELGDSALYLCASSLDPGGKYEQYFGPGTRLTVT.

J is TRBJ2-5 and V is TRBV13; maybe TRBD2 (6 bases). Trimming removed 5 bases at V and 3 bases at J, with 13 bases between. Germline V gene lookup returns CDR1 PRHDT and CDR2 FYEKMQ (reference sequence). The CDR3 runs to 14 residues. The CDR3 bases are TGTGCCAGCAGCGCCGGGACTCTTAAAGAGACCCAGTACTTC. Translated, it gives CASSAGTLKETQYF.

This chain connects TRBV10-3 to TRBJ1-1; 8 nucleotides match TRBD1. From germline, CDR1 is ENHRY and CDR2 SYGVKD. The CDR3 covers 14 residues. V was pared by 4 bases and J by 4 bases, with 5 bases of the junction left unmatched. The CDR3 DNA reads as TGTGCCATCAGTGCCGGACAGGGAGGCACTGAAGCTTTCTTT. The encoded protein is CAISAGQGGTEAFF.